These T cell receptor beta chains were read from a single sample in a study of precursors of human CD4 cytotoxic T cells. TCRdb processed the reads anew with MiXCR; each CDR3 protein has one entry. Here the sample spans about 320 distinct CDR3 sequences, roughly a quarter being singletons. The sample taken for sequencing was memory CD4+ T cells from blood (PBMCs). These TCRs come from a human donor in good health. The CDR3 runs from the conserved cysteine through the conserved F or W. The D gene is left open where the match is weak. Clone size is given as once, few, many or a size class.

V	D	J	size	CDR3	DNA
TRBV14	NA	TRBJ1-1	few	CASSQDSGANTEAFF	TGTGCCAGCAGCCAAGACTCAGGGGCGAACACTGAAGCTTTCTTT
TRBV7-9	NA	TRBJ2-3	large	CASSQPFDTQYF	TGTGCCAGCAGCCAACCCTTCGATACGCAGTATTTT